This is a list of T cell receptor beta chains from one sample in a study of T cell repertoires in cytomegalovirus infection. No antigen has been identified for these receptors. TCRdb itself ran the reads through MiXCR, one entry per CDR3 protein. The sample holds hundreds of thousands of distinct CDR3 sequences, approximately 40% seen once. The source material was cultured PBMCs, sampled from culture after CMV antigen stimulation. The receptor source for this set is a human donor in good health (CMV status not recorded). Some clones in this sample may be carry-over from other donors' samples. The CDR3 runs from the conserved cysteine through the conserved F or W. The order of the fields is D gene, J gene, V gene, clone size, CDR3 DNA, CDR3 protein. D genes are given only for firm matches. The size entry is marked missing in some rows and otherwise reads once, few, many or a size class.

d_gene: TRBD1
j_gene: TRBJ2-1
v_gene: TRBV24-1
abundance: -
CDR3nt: TGTGCCACCAGTGATTCCGGAACAGGGGACCTCAACAATGAGCAGTTCTTC
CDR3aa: CATSDSGTGDLNNEQFF

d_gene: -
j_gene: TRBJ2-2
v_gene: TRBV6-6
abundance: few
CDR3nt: TGTGCCAGCACCCAACTTAGGTTAAACACCGGGGAGCTGTTTTTT
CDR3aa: CASTQLRLNTGELFF

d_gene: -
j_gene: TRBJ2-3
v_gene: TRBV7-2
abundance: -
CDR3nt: TGTGCCAGCAGCCAGGACTTCACAGATACGCAGTATTTT
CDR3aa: CASSQDFTDTQYF

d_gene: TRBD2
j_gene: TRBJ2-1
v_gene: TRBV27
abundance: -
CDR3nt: TGTGCCAGCAGTCCATCACTAGCGGGGGGGAGTATAAGAAATGAGCAGTTCTTC
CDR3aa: CASSPSLAGGSIRNEQFF

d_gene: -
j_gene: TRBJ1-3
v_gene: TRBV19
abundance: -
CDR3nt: TGTGCCAGTACCCGCTTGCTAAACTCTGGAAACACCATATATTTT
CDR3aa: CASTRLLNSGNTIYF

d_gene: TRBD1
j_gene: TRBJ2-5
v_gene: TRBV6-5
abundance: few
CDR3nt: TGTGCCAGCAGTTATACAGGGGCGGTAGAGACCCAGTACTTC
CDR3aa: CASSYTGAVETQYF

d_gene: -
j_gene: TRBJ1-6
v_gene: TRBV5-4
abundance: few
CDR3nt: TGTGCCAGCAGCTTGGCGCCCCGAGGGTCCTATAATTCACCCCTCCACTTT
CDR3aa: CASSLAPRGSYNSPLHF

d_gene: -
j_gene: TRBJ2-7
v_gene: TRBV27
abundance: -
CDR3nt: TGTGCCAGCAGTTCCCCCCCTTCGGCCGAGCAGTACTTC
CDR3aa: CASSSPPSAEQYF

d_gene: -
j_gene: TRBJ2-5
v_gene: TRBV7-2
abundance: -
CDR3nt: TGTGCCAGCAGCTCGCCGGGGGAAGAGACCCGGTACTTC
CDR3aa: CASSSPGEETRYF

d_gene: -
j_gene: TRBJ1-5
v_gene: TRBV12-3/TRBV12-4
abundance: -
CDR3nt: TGTGCCAGCAGTCCAAATAGCAATCAGCCCCAGCATTTT
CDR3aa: CASSPNSNQPQHF

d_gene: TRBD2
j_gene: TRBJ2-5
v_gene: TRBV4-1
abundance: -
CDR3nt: TGCGCCAGCAGCTTATCCGGGACTAGCGGGGAAGAGACCCAGTACTTC
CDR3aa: CASSLSGTSGEETQYF

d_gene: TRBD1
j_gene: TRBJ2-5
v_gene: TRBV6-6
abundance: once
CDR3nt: TGTGCCAGTAAGGGGGCTTCGACCCAGTACTTC
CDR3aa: CASKGASTQYF

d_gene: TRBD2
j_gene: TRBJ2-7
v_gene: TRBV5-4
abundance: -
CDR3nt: TGTGCCAGCAGCTTGTCGGGAGGGATCGCCTACGAGCAGTACTTC
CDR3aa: CASSLSGGIAYEQYF

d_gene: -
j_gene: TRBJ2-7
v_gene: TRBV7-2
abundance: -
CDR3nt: TGTGCCAGCAGCTTAAGGACGGCGGGCTCCTACGAGCAGTACTTC
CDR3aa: CASSLRTAGSYEQYF

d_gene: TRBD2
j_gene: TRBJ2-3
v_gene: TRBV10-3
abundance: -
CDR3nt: TGTGCCATCAGTGAGTGGGCACTAGCGGGAGGAGCAGATACGCAGTATTTT
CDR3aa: CAISEWALAGGADTQYF

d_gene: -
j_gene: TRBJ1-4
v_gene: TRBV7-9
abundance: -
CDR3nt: TGTGCCAGCATCCCAGTCAGTCCGTCCTCGAATGAAAAACTGTTTTTT
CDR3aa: CASIPVSPSSNEKLFF

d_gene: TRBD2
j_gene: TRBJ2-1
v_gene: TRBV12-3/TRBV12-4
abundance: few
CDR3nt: TGTGCCAGCAGAACCTTCCTAGCGGGAGCCTACAATGAGCAGTTCTTC
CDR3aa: CASRTFLAGAYNEQFF

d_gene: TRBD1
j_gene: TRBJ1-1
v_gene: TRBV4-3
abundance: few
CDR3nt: TGCGCCAGCAGCCCAACCCAGGGGGGATGGACTGAAGCTTTCTTT
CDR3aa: CASSPTQGGWTEAFF